This T cell receptor (beta chain) was retrieved from a study of blood T cell repertoires in COVID-19. Looking at the study overall: COVID-19 samples collected from the United States, Italy and Spain covered acute and convalescent phases. T cells, B-cell-depleted T cells, or PBMCs provided the cDNA or gDNA that served as material.

The germline gives CDR1 MNHEY, CDR2 SMNVEV (reference sequence). This CDR3 has 15 residues. Trimming took off 4 bases at V and 2 bases at J, with 12 bases between the two ends. In the original analysis: Using reference gene primer amplification, nucleated cell counts were estimated. Libraries were prepared by immunoSEQ multiplex PCR; TCRdb keeps only in-frame clonotypes and omits some of them. The D gene and trimming were derived from the DNA, and the V and J assignments and clone size from that table. The sample lists approximately 200,000 clones; approximately 82% were seen once. This sequence was found in a human donor with acute or convalescent COVID-19. The donor label of this sample is uncertain. Sequenced: peripheral blood. V and J are TRBV27 and TRBJ2-4, with a tentative D call TRBD2 (6 bases). CDR3 protein: CASSSLALTKNIQYF. The CDR3 region has the DNA TGTGCCAGCAGTTCACTAGCCCTAACCAAAAACATTCAGTACTTC.